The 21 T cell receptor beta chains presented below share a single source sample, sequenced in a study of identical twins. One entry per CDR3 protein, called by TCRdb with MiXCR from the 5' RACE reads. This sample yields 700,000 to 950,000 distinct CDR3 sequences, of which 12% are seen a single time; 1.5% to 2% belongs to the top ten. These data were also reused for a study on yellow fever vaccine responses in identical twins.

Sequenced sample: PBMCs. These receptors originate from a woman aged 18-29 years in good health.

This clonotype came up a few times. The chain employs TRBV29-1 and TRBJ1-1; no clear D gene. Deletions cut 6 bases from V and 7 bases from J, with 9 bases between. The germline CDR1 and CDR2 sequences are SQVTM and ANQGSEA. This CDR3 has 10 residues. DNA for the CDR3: TGCAGCGTGAGACACGATGAAGCTTTCTTT. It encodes CSVRHDEAFF.

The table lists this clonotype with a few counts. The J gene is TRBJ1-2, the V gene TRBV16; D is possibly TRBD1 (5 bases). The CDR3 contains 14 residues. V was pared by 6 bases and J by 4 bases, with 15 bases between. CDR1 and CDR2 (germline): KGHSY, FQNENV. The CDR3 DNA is TGTGCCAGCAGTCGACAGTCCGGGAGCTATGGCTACACCTTC. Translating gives CASSRQSGSYGYTF.

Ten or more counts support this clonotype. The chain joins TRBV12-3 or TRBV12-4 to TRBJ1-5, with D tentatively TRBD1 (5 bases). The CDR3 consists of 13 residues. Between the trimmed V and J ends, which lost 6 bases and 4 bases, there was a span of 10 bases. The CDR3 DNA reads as TGTGCCAGCAGGTACGGGGGGAATCAGCCCCAGCATTTT. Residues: CASRYGGNQPQHF.

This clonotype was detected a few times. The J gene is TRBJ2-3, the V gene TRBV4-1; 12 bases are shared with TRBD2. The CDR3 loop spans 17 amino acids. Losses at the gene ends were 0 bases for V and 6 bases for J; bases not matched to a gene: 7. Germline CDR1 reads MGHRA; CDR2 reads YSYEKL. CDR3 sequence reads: CASSQEASGGALDTQYF. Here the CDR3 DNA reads TGCGCCAGCAGCCAAGAGGCTAGCGGGGGGGCGTTGGATACGCAGTATTTT.

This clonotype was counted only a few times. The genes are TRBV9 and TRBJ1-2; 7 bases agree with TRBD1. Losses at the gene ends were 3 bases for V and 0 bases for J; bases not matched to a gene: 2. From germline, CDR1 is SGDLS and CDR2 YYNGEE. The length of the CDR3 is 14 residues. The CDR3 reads CASSGGQPNYGYTF. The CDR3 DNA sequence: TGTGCCAGCAGCGGGGGACAGCCTAACTATGGCTACACCTTC.

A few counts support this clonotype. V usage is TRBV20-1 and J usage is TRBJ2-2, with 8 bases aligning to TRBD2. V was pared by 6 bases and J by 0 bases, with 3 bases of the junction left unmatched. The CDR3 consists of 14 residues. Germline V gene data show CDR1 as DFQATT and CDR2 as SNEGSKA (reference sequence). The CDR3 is CSAGSGTNTGELFF. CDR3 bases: TGCAGTGCGGGTAGCGGGACGAACACCGGGGAGCTGTTTTTT.

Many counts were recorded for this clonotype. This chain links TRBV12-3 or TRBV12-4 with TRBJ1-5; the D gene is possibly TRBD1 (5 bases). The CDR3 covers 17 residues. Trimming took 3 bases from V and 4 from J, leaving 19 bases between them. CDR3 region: CASSFGAGSLGNQPQHF. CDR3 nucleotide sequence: TGTGCCAGCAGTTTTGGGGCAGGGTCGTTGGGGAATCAGCCCCAGCATTTT.

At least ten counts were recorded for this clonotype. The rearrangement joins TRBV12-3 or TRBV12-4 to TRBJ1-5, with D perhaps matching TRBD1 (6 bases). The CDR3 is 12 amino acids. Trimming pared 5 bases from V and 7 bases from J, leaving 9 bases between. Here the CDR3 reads CASSGGRQPQHF. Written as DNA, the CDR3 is TGTGCCAGCAGTGGGGGGCGACAGCCCCAGCATTTT.

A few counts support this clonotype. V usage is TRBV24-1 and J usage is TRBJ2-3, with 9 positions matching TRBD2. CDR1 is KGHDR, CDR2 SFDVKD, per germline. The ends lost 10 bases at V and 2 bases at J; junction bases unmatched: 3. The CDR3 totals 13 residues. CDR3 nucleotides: TGTGCCACACAGCGGGGGGACACAGATACGCAGTATTTT. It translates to CATQRGDTDTQYF.

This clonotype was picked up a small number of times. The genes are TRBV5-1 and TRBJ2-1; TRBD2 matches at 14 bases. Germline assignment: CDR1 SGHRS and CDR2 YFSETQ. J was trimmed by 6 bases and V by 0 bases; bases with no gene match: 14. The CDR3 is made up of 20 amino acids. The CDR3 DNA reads TGCGCCAGCAGCTTGGGGAGGACTAGCGGGGGGACTCCGGCCCCCAATGAGCAGTTCTTC. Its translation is CASSLGRTSGGTPAPNEQFF.

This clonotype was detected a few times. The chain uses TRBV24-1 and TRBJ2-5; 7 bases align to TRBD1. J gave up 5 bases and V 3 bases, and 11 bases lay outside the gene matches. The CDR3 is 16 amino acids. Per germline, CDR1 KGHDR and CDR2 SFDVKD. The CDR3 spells CATSDRPGTVLETQYF. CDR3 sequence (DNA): TGTGCCACCAGTGATCGTCCCGGGACAGTTTTGGAGACCCAGTACTTC.

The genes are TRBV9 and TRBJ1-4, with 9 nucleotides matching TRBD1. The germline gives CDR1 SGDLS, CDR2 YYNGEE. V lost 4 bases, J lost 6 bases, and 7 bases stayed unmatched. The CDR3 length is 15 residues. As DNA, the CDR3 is TGTGCCAGCAGCTCGACCGGGACAGGGTATGAAAAACTGTTTTTT. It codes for CASSSTGTGYEKLFF.

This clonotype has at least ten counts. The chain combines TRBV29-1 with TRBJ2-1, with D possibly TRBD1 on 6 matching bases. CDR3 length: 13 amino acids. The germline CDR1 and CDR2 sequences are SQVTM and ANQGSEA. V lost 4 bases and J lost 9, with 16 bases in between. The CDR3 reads CSVATHRVGEQFF. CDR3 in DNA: TGCAGCGTTGCAACCCACAGGGTTGGTGAGCAGTTCTTC.

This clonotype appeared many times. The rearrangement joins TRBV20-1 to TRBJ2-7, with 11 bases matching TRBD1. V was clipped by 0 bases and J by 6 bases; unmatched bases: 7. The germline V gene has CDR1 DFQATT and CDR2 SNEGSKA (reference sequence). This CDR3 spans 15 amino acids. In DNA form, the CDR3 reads TGCAGTGCTAGAGATGCGGGACAGGGGGGGATCGAGCAGTACTTC. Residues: CSARDAGQGGIEQYF.

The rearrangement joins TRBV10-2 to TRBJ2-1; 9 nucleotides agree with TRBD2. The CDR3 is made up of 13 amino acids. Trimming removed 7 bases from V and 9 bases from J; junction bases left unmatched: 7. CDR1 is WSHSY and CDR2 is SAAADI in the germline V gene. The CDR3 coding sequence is TGCGCCAGCACCGGGACTAGCCCTGGTGAGCAGTTCTTC. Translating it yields CASTGTSPGEQFF.

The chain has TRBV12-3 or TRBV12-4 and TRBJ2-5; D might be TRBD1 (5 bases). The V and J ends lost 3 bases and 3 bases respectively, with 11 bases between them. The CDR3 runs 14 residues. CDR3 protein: CASSFEGAKETQYF. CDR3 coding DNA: TGTGCCAGCAGTTTTGAAGGGGCCAAAGAGACCCAGTACTTC.

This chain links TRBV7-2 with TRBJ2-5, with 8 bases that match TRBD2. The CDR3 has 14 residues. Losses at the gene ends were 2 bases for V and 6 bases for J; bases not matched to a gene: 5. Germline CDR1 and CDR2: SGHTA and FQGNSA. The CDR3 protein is CASSLRSGGQTQYF. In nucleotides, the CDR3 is TGTGCCAGCAGCTTACGGTCGGGGGGGCAGACCCAGTACTTC.

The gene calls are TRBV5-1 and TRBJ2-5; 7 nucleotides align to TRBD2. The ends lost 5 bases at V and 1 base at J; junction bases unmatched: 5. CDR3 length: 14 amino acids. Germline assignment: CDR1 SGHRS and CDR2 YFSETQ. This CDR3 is CASRQTSTQETQYF. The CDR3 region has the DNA TGCGCCAGCAGACAGACTAGCACCCAAGAGACCCAGTACTTC.

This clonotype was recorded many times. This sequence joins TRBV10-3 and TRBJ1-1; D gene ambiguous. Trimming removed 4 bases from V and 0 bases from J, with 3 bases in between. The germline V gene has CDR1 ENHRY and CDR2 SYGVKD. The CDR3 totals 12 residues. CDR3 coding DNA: TGTGCCATCAGTGTGATGAACACTGAAGCTTTCTTT. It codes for CAISVMNTEAFF.

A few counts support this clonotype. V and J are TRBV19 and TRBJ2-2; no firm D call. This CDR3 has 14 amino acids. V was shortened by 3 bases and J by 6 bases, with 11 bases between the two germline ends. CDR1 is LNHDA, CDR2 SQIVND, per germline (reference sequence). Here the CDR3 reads CASSMGFVPGELFF. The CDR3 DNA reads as TGTGCCAGTAGTATGGGATTCGTACCCGGGGAGCTGTTTTTT.

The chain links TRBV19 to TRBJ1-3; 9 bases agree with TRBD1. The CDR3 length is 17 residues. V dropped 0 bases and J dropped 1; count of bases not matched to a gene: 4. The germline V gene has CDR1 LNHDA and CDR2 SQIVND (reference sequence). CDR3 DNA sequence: TGTGCCAGTAGTATAGACGGGACAGGGTGGTCTGGAAACACCATATATTTT. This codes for CASSIDGTGWSGNTIYF.